This T cell receptor (beta chain) was retrieved from a study of T-cell reconstitution after alpha-beta-depleted transplantation in children. Overall study findings and caveats: By about two months after transplant, alpha-beta T cells reportedly arose from several hundred graft clones that had expanded.

The TCRbeta library incorporated unique molecular identifiers. MiXCR, applied by TCRdb to the PCR reads, yields one record per CDR3 protein. The repertoire consists of 400,000 to 450,000 distinct CDR3 sequences, with over 40% occurring once and the leading ten covering around 29%. This CDR3 spans 13 amino acids. From germline, CDR1 is SGHTA and CDR2 FQGNSA. Comments on this clonotype: The antigen remains unidentified. A much larger clone lies a single base off, so this may be a read error.

Material: PBMCs, obtained before TCRalphabeta/CD19-depleted stem cell transplant. The chain couples TRBV7-2 to TRBJ1-5; weak D call: TRBD1 (6 bases). The receptor was derived from a girl aged 2 to 10 with aplastic anemia, due to receive a stem cell transplant. DNA of the CDR3: TGTGCCTGCAGCTTGACAGGAGATCAGCCCCAGCATTTT. This sequence encodes CACSLTGDQPQHF.